This T cell receptor (beta chain) comes out of a study of cytomegalovirus exposure and HLA in healthy donors. Study-wide findings and caveats: Roughly 170 TCR beta chains were listed as cytomegalovirus-associated.

Worth noting for this clone: The antigen remains unidentified.

The V end was cut by 2 bases, the J end by 6 bases, with 16 bases between. This CDR3 is built from 14 residues. Germline CDR1 and CDR2: SQVTM and ANQGSEA. Assay: immunoSEQ multiplex PCR; the TCRdb copy retains only in-frame clones and omits some. The profile shows around 100,000 clones, about 95% of them singletons. The chain joins TRBV29-1 to TRBJ1-2; D may be TRBD1 (5 bases). Sequenced material: PBMCs. This TCR was sampled from a young woman in good health and CMV-seronegative. The DNA for the CDR3 is TGCAGCGTTGAAATCGGACAAGCCCTCAATGGCTACACCTTC. This codes for CSVEIGQALNGYTF.